Following are 26 T cell receptor beta chains from one sample sequenced in a study of blood T cell repertoires in COVID-19. TCRdb's table, derived via immunoSEQ multiplex PCR, lists solely in-frame clones and lacks some. The sample records roughly 91,000 clones, roughly 80% being singletons. Sequencing was carried out using peripheral blood. Receptor source: a man in his sixties or seventies with acute or convalescent COVID-19.

In this sample, this clone turned up a few times. This chain links TRBV10-2 with TRBJ2-3; 11 bases map to TRBD2. This CDR3 has 18 residues. Germline CDR1 is WSHSY and CDR2 is SAAADI. The junction had 8 bases not matched to a gene; V was cut back by 0 bases and J by 3 bases. DNA for the CDR3: TGCGCCAGCAGTGAGTCTAGCGGGGGGGCCGTTAGGACAGATACGCAGTATTTT. Residues: CASSESSGGAVRTDTQYF.

This rearrangement joins TRBV2 to TRBJ2-1, with 8 bases aligning to TRBD2. The V segment lost 9 bases and the J segment 4 bases; nucleotides outside the gene matches: 8. The CDR3 consists of 14 residues. The germline V gene has CDR1 SNHLY and CDR2 FYNNEI. The CDR3 protein is CASTAGASYNEQFF. Here the CDR3 DNA reads TGTGCCAGTACAGCGGGGGCGTCGTACAATGAGCAGTTCTTC.

The rearrangement links TRBV7-9 to TRBJ2-2; unclear D gene. CDR3 length: 12 residues. Trimming cost V 5 bases and J 4 bases, with 5 bases left between them. Per the germline V gene, CDR1 is SEHNR and CDR2 is FQNEAQ (reference sequence). CDR3 protein: CASSPFTGELFF. Here the CDR3 DNA reads TGTGCCAGCAGCCCATTCACCGGGGAGCTGTTTTTT. The full variable domain, rest sourced from reference TRBV7-9 and TRBJ2-2, is DTGVSQNPRHKITKRGQNVTFRCDPISEHNRLYWYRQTLGQGPEFLTYFQNEAQLEKSRLLSDRFSAERPKGSFSTLEIQRTEQGDSAMYLCASSPFTGELFFGEGSRLTVL.

CDR3 DNA sequence: TGTGCCAGCAGGACGCCGGGACTAGCGGGGGAACAGCAGTACGTC. Protein sequence: CASRTPGLAGEQQYV. This rearrangement joins TRBV6-5 to TRBJ2-7, with 14 bases identical to TRBD2. CDR1 is MNHEY, CDR2 SVGAGI, per germline. CDR3 length: 15 amino acids. V shed 6 bases, J shed 8 bases, and the junction held 9 bases outside the gene matches.

J is TRBJ1-2 and V is TRBV5-6; a weak D match, TRBD1 (5 bases). Between the trimmed V and J ends, which lost 3 bases and 8 bases, there was a span of 11 bases. This CDR3 comprises 12 residues. Germline CDR1 SGHDT, CDR2 YYEEEE. CDR3 residues: CASSSQVKGYTF. The CDR3 nucleotides read TGTGCCAGCAGCTCACAGGTTAAGGGCTACACCTTC.

The V and J genes are TRBV7-8 and TRBJ2-5, with D hard to call. Trimming took 2 bases from V and 2 from J, leaving 9 bases between them. Looked up from germline, CDR1 is SGHVS and CDR2 is FQNEAQ. This CDR3 region has 14 residues. CDR3 nucleotides: TGTGCCAGCAGCTTAAGCGTAAAGCAAGAGACCCAGTACTTC. It encodes CASSLSVKQETQYF.

The rearrangement uses TRBV9 and TRBJ1-1; 8 bases agree with TRBD1. Germline CDR1 is SGDLS and CDR2 is YYNGEE. Unmatched junction bases numbered 1, after V lost 0 bases and J lost 0 bases. The CDR3 has 15 amino acids. This chain's CDR3 is CASSVAGQVNTEAFF. CDR3 nucleotide sequence: TGTGCCAGCAGCGTAGCGGGACAGGTGAACACTGAAGCTTTCTTT.

This clone was counted only a few times. This chain uses TRBV2 with TRBJ1-5; no clear D gene. This CDR3 region has 13 residues. The germline gives CDR1 SNHLY, CDR2 FYNNEI. Between the trimmed V and J ends, which lost 8 bases and 0 bases, there was a span of 8 bases. The CDR3 reads CASHRDSNQPQHF. The DNA for the CDR3 is TGTGCCAGCCATCGGGATAGCAATCAGCCCCAGCATTTT.

This clone was detected only once. V gene TRBV6-1 combines with J gene TRBJ2-5; 13 positions match TRBD2. The CDR3 contains 15 residues. V shed 0 bases and J 5 bases; nucleotides not matched to a gene: 0. Germline V gene data show CDR1 as MNHNS and CDR2 as SASEGT. Here the CDR3 reads CASSEAGLAGETQYF. The CDR3 DNA follows: TGTGCCAGCAGTGAAGCGGGACTAGCGGGGGAGACCCAGTACTTC.

The V call is TRBV6-1, the J call TRBJ1-5; possible D gene TRBD1, 5 bases. Germline CDR1 is MNHNS and CDR2 is SASEGT. The CDR3 is 15 residues long. The V end lost 0 bases, the J end lost 7 bases, and 13 bases lay between the germline ends. The CDR3 here is CASSEALPGWQPQHF. The CDR3 DNA reads TGTGCCAGCAGTGAAGCGCTGCCAGGGTGGCAGCCCCAGCATTTT.

This clone appeared a few times. This chain joins TRBV5-4 and TRBJ2-7; TRBD2 is a possible D gene (5 bases). V was clipped by 0 bases and J by 3 bases, with 13 bases between them. The germline gives CDR1 SGHNT, CDR2 YYREEE (reference sequence). This CDR3 is 15 amino acids long. The CDR3 sequence is CASSLGEHWIYEQYF. The CDR3 DNA reads TGTGCCAGCAGCTTGGGGGAGCACTGGATCTACGAGCAGTACTTC.

V is TRBV20-1 and J is TRBJ1-1, with D unclear. V lost 3 bases to trimming and J lost 3 bases, with 17 bases between them. Looked up from germline, CDR1 is DFQATT and CDR2 is SNEGSKA (reference sequence). The CDR3 has 15 amino acids. CDR3 protein: CSASGLGQGDTEAFF. DNA for the CDR3: TGCAGTGCTAGTGGTTTGGGCCAAGGCGACACTGAAGCTTTCTTT.

This clone was recorded a few times. DNA for the CDR3: TGTGCCAGCAGCCAATGGCAGGGAACAGCTAACTATGGCTACACCTTC. Its translation is CASSQWQGTANYGYTF. This rearrangement joins TRBV3-1 (or the pseudogene TRBV3-2) to TRBJ1-2, with D possibly being TRBD1 (5 bases). From germline, CDR1 is LGHDT and CDR2 YNNKEL (reference sequence). V was trimmed by 2 bases and J by 0 bases, leaving 13 bases between them. The CDR3 length is 16 residues.

Only a few counts were recorded for this clone. The chain combines TRBV10-3 with TRBJ2-2; TRBD1 matches at 10 bases. With V trimmed by 7 bases and J by 6 bases, 5 bases remained unmatched. The CDR3 length is 14 residues. The germline V gene has CDR1 ENHRY and CDR2 SYGVKD. DNA of the CDR3: TGTGCCATCACGGACAGGGGGTATGCCGGGGAGCTGTTTTTT. This encodes CAITDRGYAGELFF.

Here the CDR3 reads CASSLLPAGVGDTQYF. CDR3 in DNA: TGTGCCAGCAGTTTACTCCCAGCGGGGGTGGGGGATACGCAGTATTTT. The chain combines TRBV27 with TRBJ2-3, with 8 bases lining up with TRBD2. Trimming took 2 bases from V and 6 from J; bases not matched to a gene: 10. Germline V CDR1 and CDR2: MNHEY, SMNVEV (reference sequence). The CDR3 sequence is 16 residues long.

V usage is TRBV6-2 or TRBV6-3 and J usage is TRBJ2-7; weak D call: TRBD2 (6 bases). Germline V lookup: CDR1 MNHEY, CDR2 SVGEGT. The V and J ends lost 0 bases and 1 base respectively, with 13 bases between them. The CDR3 is 16 residues long. CDR3 residues: CASSYSRGTLSYEQYV. The CDR3 DNA follows: TGTGCCAGCAGTTACTCGCGGGGAACCCTTTCCTACGAGCAGTACGTC.

Here the CDR3 DNA reads TGTGCCACCCGGACAGGGGGGCACACTGAAGCTTTCTTT. Protein: CATRTGGHTEAFF. The chain recombines TRBV6-5 with TRBJ1-1; 10 nucleotides agree with TRBD1. Germline lookup yields CDR1 MNHEY and CDR2 SVGAGI. This CDR3 contains 13 residues. V lost 10 bases and J lost 3; bases outside the gene matches: 5.

V usage is TRBV19 and J usage is TRBJ1-1; TRBD1 aligns across 8 bases. The CDR3 spans 15 residues. Unmatched junction bases numbered 5, after V lost 4 bases and J lost 1 base. CDR1 and CDR2 (germline): LNHDA, SQIVND (reference sequence). Here the CDR3 reads CASSTRQGWNTEAFF. The CDR3 region has the DNA TGTGCCAGTAGTACCCGACAGGGGTGGAACACTGAAGCTTTCTTT.

The chain has TRBV5-1 and TRBJ2-1, with 8 bases that match TRBD2. This CDR3 spans 14 amino acids. CDR1 is SGHRS, CDR2 YFSETQ, per germline. V dropped 8 bases and J dropped 6; count of bases not matched to a gene: 10. The CDR3 here is CASGPGLAVNEQFF. The DNA of the CDR3 is TGCGCCAGTGGCCCCGGACTAGCAGTCAATGAGCAGTTCTTC. Full variable domain (rest looked up from reference TRBV5-1 and TRBJ2-1): KAGVTQTPRYLIKTRGQQVTLSCSPISGHRSVSWYQQTPGQGLQFLFEYFSETQRNKGNFPGRFSGRQFSNSRSEMNVSTLELGDSALYLCASGPGLAVNEQFFGPGTRLTVL.

V and J are TRBV29-1 and TRBJ2-3; the match to TRBD2 covers 8 bases. This CDR3 comprises 14 residues. The junction had 5 bases not matched to a gene; V was cut back by 4 bases and J by 2 bases. Per the germline V gene, CDR1 is SQVTM and CDR2 is ANQGSEA. CDR3 nucleotides: TGCAGCGTTGTACCAGCGGGAGACACAGATACGCAGTATTTT. Protein sequence: CSVVPAGDTDTQYF.

The V gene is TRBV6-6, the J gene TRBJ1-5; possible D gene TRBD1, 5 bases. V was trimmed by 10 bases and J by 8 bases, leaving 18 bases between them. This CDR3 is 13 amino acids long. Germline lookup yields CDR1 MNHNY and CDR2 SVGAGI (reference sequence). CDR3 residues: CATGLGGNEPQHF. The CDR3 nucleotides read TGTGCCACCGGGCTGGGGGGGAACGAGCCCCAGCATTTT.

This chain links TRBV14 with TRBJ1-1; maybe TRBD1 (6 bases). CDR1 is SGHDN and CDR2 is FVKESK in the germline V gene. The V and J ends lost 4 bases and 6 bases respectively, with 15 bases between them. CDR3 length: 14 amino acids. The CDR3 sequence: CASSRERGSSEAFF. The CDR3 DNA reads as TGTGCCAGCAGCCGTGAAAGGGGGAGTTCTGAAGCTTTCTTT.

This chain joins TRBV5-4 and TRBJ2-7; D not certain. The J call is uncertain, as TRBJ2-1 better fits the DNA end. Germline assignment: CDR1 SGHNT and CDR2 YYREEE (reference sequence). The CDR3 runs to 13 residues. CDR3 amino acids: CASRSETHNEQFF. The CDR3 DNA follows: TGTGCCAGCAGATCGGAGACTCACAATGAGCAGTTCTTC.

This clone was seen only a few times. The chain recombines TRBV7-2 with TRBJ2-1; 16 nucleotides match TRBD2. The V segment lost 5 bases and the J segment 12 bases; nucleotides outside the gene matches: 7. The CDR3 length is 15 residues. CDR1 is SGHTA and CDR2 is FQGNSA in the germline V gene. The CDR3 nucleotides read TGTGCCAGCAGCGAGGGGACTAGCGGGGGGGCGGTGCAGTTCTTC. Protein: CASSEGTSGGAVQFF.

The chain combines TRBV5-5 with TRBJ1-4; D remains ambiguous. The CDR3 totals 14 residues. The ends were cut back, 5 bases at V and 7 bases at J, with 15 bases in the middle. Per the germline V gene, CDR1 is SGHKS and CDR2 is YYEKEE (reference sequence). CDR3 nucleotide sequence: TGTGCCAGCAGTGGCGGCAATGTGGGTGAAAAACTGTTTTTT. As protein: CASSGGNVGEKLFF.

The sample holds a few counts of this clone. The chain has TRBV7-9 and TRBJ1-5; weak D call: TRBD1 (6 bases). This CDR3 region has 16 residues. The ends were cut back, 1 base at V and 2 bases at J, with 12 bases in the middle. Germline CDR1 and CDR2: SEHNR and FQNEAQ (reference sequence). The CDR3, as DNA: TGTGCCAGCAGCTTAGAGGGGGAAGGAGGCAATCAGCCCCAGCATTTT. Encoded protein: CASSLEGEGGNQPQHF.